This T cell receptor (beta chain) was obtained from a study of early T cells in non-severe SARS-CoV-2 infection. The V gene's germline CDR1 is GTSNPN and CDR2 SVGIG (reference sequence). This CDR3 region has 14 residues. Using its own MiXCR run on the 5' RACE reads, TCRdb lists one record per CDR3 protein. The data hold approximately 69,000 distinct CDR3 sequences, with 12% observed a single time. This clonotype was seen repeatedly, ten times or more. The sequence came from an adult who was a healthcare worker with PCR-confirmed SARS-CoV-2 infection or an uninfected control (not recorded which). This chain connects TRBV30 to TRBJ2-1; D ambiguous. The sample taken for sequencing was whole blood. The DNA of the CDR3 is TGTGCATACCTATGGCCTAACTCCTACAATGAGCAGTTCTTC. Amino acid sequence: CAYLWPNSYNEQFF. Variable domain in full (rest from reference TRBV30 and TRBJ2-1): SQTIHQWPATLVQPVGSPLSLECTVEGTSNPNLYWYRQAAGRGLQLLFYSVGIGQISSEVPQNLSASRPQDRQFILSSKKLLLSDSGFYLCAYLWPNSYNEQFFGPGTRLTVL.